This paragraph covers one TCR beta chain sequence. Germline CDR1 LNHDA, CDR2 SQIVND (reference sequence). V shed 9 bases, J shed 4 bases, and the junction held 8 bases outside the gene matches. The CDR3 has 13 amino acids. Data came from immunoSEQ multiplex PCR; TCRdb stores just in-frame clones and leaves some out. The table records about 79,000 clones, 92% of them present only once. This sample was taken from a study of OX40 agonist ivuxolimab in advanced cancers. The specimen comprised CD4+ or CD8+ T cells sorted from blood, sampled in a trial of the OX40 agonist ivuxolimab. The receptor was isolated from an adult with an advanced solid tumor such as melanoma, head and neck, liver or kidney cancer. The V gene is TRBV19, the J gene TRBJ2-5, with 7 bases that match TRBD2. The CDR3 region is CASRREVGETQYF. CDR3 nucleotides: TGTGCCAGCCGTCGGGAGGTGGGAGAGACCCAGTACTTC.